These 3 T cell receptor beta chains were sequenced from one sample in a study of blood T cell repertoires in COVID-19. The method was immunoSEQ multiplex PCR; TCRdb's version includes in-frame clones alone and lacks a portion of them. Of 70,000 to 90,000 clones in the sample, around 67% were seen once. Sequencing used peripheral blood. The origin of the receptors is a human donor with acute or convalescent COVID-19. The donor label of this sample is uncertain.

This clone appeared once. This chain joins TRBV5-1 and TRBJ1-2; D may be TRBD1 (5 bases). The CDR3 extends over 13 amino acids. Trimming left V 0 bases short and J 8 bases short, with 11 bases between. Germline assignment: CDR1 SGHRS and CDR2 YFSETQ. Written as DNA, the CDR3 is TGCGCCAGCAGCTTGGCCCAGGGTTGGGGCTACACCTTC. It codes for CASSLAQGWGYTF. The full variable domain, in which reference TRBV5-1 and TRBJ1-2 provide the parts outside the CDR3, is KAGVTQTPRYLIKTRGQQVTLSCSPISGHRSVSWYQQTPGQGLQFLFEYFSETQRNKGNFPGRFSGRQFSNSRSEMNVSTLELGDSALYLCASSLAQGWGYTFGSGTRLTVV.

This chain uses TRBV6-5 with TRBJ2-3; 10 nucleotides match TRBD2. This CDR3 contains 16 residues. CDR1 and CDR2 (germline): MNHEY, SVGAGI. Losses at the gene ends were 0 bases for V and 8 bases for J; bases not matched to a gene: 8. The CDR3 protein is CASSYSSGRPQPTQYF. The DNA for the CDR3 is TGTGCCAGCAGTTACTCTAGCGGGAGGCCCCAGCCTACGCAGTATTTT.

The rearrangement uses TRBV7-2 and TRBJ2-7; 9 bases are a match to TRBD2. The CDR3 sequence is 14 residues long. The V gene end was trimmed by 5 bases and the J gene end by 6 bases; junction bases not matched to a gene: 8. Germline values: CDR1 SGHTA, CDR2 FQGNSA. The CDR3 bases are TGTGCCAGCAGCCCGGGACTAGCAAGTCGCGAGCAGTACTTC. It specifies CASSPGLASREQYF.